The 10 T cell receptor beta chains below come from one sample, sequenced in a study of T-cell reconstitution after alpha-beta-depleted transplantation in children. During its preparation, the TCRbeta library received unique molecular identifiers. MiXCR was run by TCRdb on the PCR reads, yielding one entry per CDR3 protein. The sample shows hundreds of thousands of distinct CDR3 sequences, around 16% of them seen only once. The sequencing here drew on PBMCs from the stem cell graft donor, taken from the stem cell graft. Every receptor here comes from a human donor who donated a stem cell graft to a child with acute myeloid leukemia.

This clonotype was detected only a few times. The gene calls are TRBV7-9 and TRBJ1-6; D unresolved. V lost 3 bases, J lost 8 bases, and 14 bases lay in between. Germline V gene data show CDR1 as SEHNR and CDR2 as FQNEAQ (reference sequence). The CDR3 runs to 15 residues. CDR3 loop: CASSFPGPKDSPLHF. CDR3 bases: TGTGCCAGCAGCTTCCCCGGACCCAAGGATTCACCCCTCCACTTT.

In the case of this clonotype: This may arise from a read error, as a much more abundant clone is one base away. The chain links TRBV5-1 to TRBJ2-7; TRBD2 aligns across 7 bases. J gave up 6 bases and V 1 base, and 7 bases lay outside the gene matches. Germline V gives CDR1 SGHRS, CDR2 YFSETQ. This CDR3 has 14 residues. The CDR3: CASSLTGGWFEQYV. The CDR3 DNA sequence: TGCGCCAGCAGCTTGACGGGGGGATGGTTCGAGCAGTACGTC.

This clonotype was found many times. The V call is TRBV20-1, the J call TRBJ2-2; a weak D match, TRBD1 (5 bases). This CDR3 has 13 residues. CDR1 is DFQATT, CDR2 SNEGSKA, per germline (reference sequence). With 5 bases removed from V and 7 bases from J, the gap between germline ends came to 14 bases. The CDR3 region is CSAPDSWSGELFF. The DNA for the CDR3 is TGCAGTGCTCCAGACAGTTGGAGCGGGGAGCTGTTTTTT.

As regards this clonotype: A much larger clone lies a single base off, so this may be a read error. J is TRBJ2-1 and V is TRBV7-2; either TRBD1 or TRBD2 may supply D (5 bases each). Germline-derived CDR1 and CDR2 are SGHTA and FQGNSA. Trimming removed 5 bases from V and 9 bases from J, with 20 bases in between. The CDR3 sequence is 15 residues long. This CDR3 is CASSPALSPRGEQFF. The DNA of the CDR3 is TGTGCCAGCAGCCCCGCCCTGAGCCCGAGGGGTGAGCAGTTCTTC.

The gene calls are TRBV20-1 and TRBJ1-1; weak D call: TRBD1 (5 bases). CDR1 and CDR2 (germline): DFQATT, SNEGSKA (reference sequence). V was clipped by 0 bases and J by 11 bases, with 16 bases between them. The CDR3 sequence is 13 residues long. CDR3 amino acids: CSARDRTTMGAFF. The CDR3 DNA follows: TGCAGTGCTAGAGATCGGACAACCATGGGCGCTTTCTTT.

This clonotype showed up just a few times. V and J are TRBV28 and TRBJ2-7, with no clear D. The CDR3 consists of 13 residues. Germline CDR1 is MDHEN and CDR2 is SYDVKM. V was shortened by 4 bases and J by 4 bases, with 11 bases between the two germline ends. Written as DNA, the CDR3 is TGTGCCAGCAGTTCAACAGCCGCATACGAGCAGTACGTC. Its protein product is CASSSTAAYEQYV.

The V and J genes are TRBV5-6 and TRBJ2-2; D is unclear. The germline gives CDR1 SGHDT, CDR2 YYEEEE. Trimming left V 3 bases short and J 0 bases short, with 12 bases between. The CDR3 runs 16 residues. Here the CDR3 DNA reads TGTGCCAGCAGCTGGGCCTACAGCACGAACACCGGGGAGCTGTTTTTT. Translated, it gives CASSWAYSTNTGELFF.

The chain has TRBV24-1 and TRBJ2-1, with D possibly matching TRBD1 (5 bases). Trimming stripped 9 bases from V and 4 bases from J, with 9 bases between. CDR1 and CDR2 (germline): KGHDR, SFDVKD. The CDR3 has 12 residues. CDR3 region: CATQGNYNEQFF. The CDR3 DNA is TGTGCCACCCAGGGAAATTACAATGAGCAGTTCTTC.

This clonotype was found many times. The chain is built from TRBV11-2 and TRBJ1-2; 7 bases line up with TRBD1. CDR3 length: 15 residues. Trimming took 6 bases from V and 5 from J; bases not matched to a gene: 12. The germline CDR1 and CDR2 sequences are SGHAT and FQNNGV. The CDR3 is CASSQGWDSQYGYTF. Written as DNA, the CDR3 is TGTGCCAGCAGTCAAGGATGGGACAGTCAGTATGGCTACACCTTC.

A few counts support this clonotype. V gene TRBV20-1 combines with J gene TRBJ2-6, with unresolved D. Germline assignment: CDR1 DFQATT and CDR2 SNEGSKA (reference sequence). The CDR3 has 13 amino acids. Trimming shortened V by 3 bases and J by 1 base, and 4 bases separated the two germline ends. CDR3 in amino acids: CSARFSGANVLTF. CDR3 in DNA: TGCAGTGCTAGGTTTTCTGGGGCCAACGTCCTGACTTTC.